A single sample is the source of the 10 T cell receptor beta chains below, sequenced in a study of identical twins. From the 5' RACE reads, TCRdb called clonotypes with MiXCR, one entry per CDR3 protein. The sample includes 250,000 to 300,000 distinct CDR3 sequences, roughly 8.7% seen only once; the top ten take about 3%. These data were also reused for a study on yellow fever vaccine responses in identical twins.

Sequencing input: CD8+ T cells sorted from blood. Receptors originate from a young woman in good health.

This clonotype has at least ten counts. This rearrangement joins TRBV6-2 or TRBV6-3 to TRBJ1-1; no reliable D call. The ends were cut back, 6 bases at V and 5 bases at J, with 7 bases in the middle. The germline gives CDR1 MNHEY, CDR2 SVGEGT. The CDR3 is 11 residues long. The CDR3 region is CASRYETEAFF. The CDR3 DNA sequence: TGTGCCAGCAGATATGAGACTGAAGCTTTCTTT.

This clonotype was picked up many times. The chain links TRBV12-3 or TRBV12-4 to TRBJ2-5; 8 bases fit TRBD1. The CDR3 is 14 amino acids. With 7 bases clipped from V and 4 bases from J, the junction kept 8 bases outside the gene matches. CDR3 region: CASKRTGMRETQYF. CDR3 coding DNA: TGTGCCAGCAAACGGACAGGGATGAGAGAGACCCAGTACTTC.

This clonotype was seen at least ten times. The J gene is TRBJ2-1, the V gene TRBV5-1; the D is unclear. Trimming shortened V by 0 bases and J by 7 bases, and 14 bases separated the two germline ends. The length of the CDR3 is 15 residues. Germline loops: CDR1 SGHRS, CDR2 YFSETQ. CDR3 protein: CASSLGASLLNEQFF. The CDR3 bases are TGCGCCAGCAGCTTGGGTGCGAGTCTGTTGAATGAGCAGTTCTTC.

This chain connects TRBV16 to TRBJ2-5, with D possibly matching TRBD2 (6 bases). This CDR3 comprises 14 residues. The germline CDR1 and CDR2 sequences are KGHSY and FQNENV. Trimming left V 0 bases short and J 3 bases short, with 8 bases between. The CDR3 reads CASSQSSSEETQYF. DNA of the CDR3: TGTGCCAGCAGCCAATCTTCTAGCGAAGAGACCCAGTACTTC.

The chain combines TRBV4-1 with TRBJ2-2, with 8 nucleotides matching TRBD2. J was trimmed by 3 bases and V by 6 bases; bases with no gene match: 6. Germline V lookup: CDR1 MGHRA, CDR2 YSYEKL. The CDR3 is made up of 15 amino acids. DNA of the CDR3: TGCGCCAGCAGTGGACTAGCAACATACACCGGGGAGCTGTTTTTT. This sequence encodes CASSGLATYTGELFF.

The chain couples TRBV11-2 to TRBJ2-3; D is possibly TRBD2 (5 bases). This CDR3 contains 17 residues. The V and J ends lost 2 bases and 0 bases respectively, with 15 bases between them. Germline CDR1 reads SGHAT; CDR2 reads FQNNGV. CDR3 protein: CASSLFVSVSSTDTQYF. The CDR3 nucleotides are TGTGCCAGCAGCTTATTCGTTAGCGTCTCTAGCACAGATACGCAGTATTTT. Together with reference TRBV11-2 and TRBJ2-3, the CDR3 gives the full variable domain: EAGVAQSPRYKIIEKRQSVAFWCNPISGHATLYWYQQILGQGPKLLIQFQNNGVVDDSQLPKDRFSAERLKGVDSTLKIQPAKLEDSAVYLCASSLFVSVSSTDTQYFGPGTRLTVL.

The chain links TRBV21-1 to TRBJ2-7; whether TRBD2, the table's D call, matches the DNA was not checked. TRBV21-1 is a pseudogene. This CDR3 spans 15 amino acids. The CDR3, as DNA: TGTGCCAGCGCAATGACTAGCGGGGGACCCTACGAGCAGTACTTC. Amino acid sequence: CASAMTSGGPYEQYF.

The rearrangement uses TRBV28 and TRBJ1-5, with D tentatively TRBD1 (6 bases). V was clipped by 5 bases and J by 1 base, with 12 bases between them. In germline, CDR1 is MDHEN, CDR2 SYDVKM. The CDR3 is 15 residues long. CDR3 DNA: TGTGCCAGCAGTCCCGGGGGCTTGAGCAATCAGCCCCAGCATTTT. Translating gives CASSPGGLSNQPQHF. Variable domain in full (rest from reference TRBV28 and TRBJ1-5): DVKVTQSSRYLVKRTGEKVFLECVQDMDHENMFWYRQDPGLGLRLIYFSYDVKMKEKGDIPEGYSVSREKKERFSLILESASTNQTSMYLCASSPGGLSNQPQHFGDGTRLSIL.

At least ten counts were recorded for this clonotype. This chain joins TRBV14 and TRBJ2-3, with D possibly TRBD2 on 5 matching bases. The germline V gene encodes CDR1 SGHDN and CDR2 FVKESK. Deletions cut 0 bases from V and 5 bases from J, with 6 bases between. The CDR3 length is 13 residues. As DNA, the CDR3 is TGTGCCAGCAGCCAAGAACGGGGAGATACGCAGTATTTT. Encoded protein: CASSQERGDTQYF.

This clonotype was counted between two and nine times. The chain couples TRBV20-1 to TRBJ2-7; TRBD2 aligns across 7 bases. This CDR3 is built from 16 residues. The junction had 8 bases not matched to a gene; V was cut back by 0 bases and J by 0 bases. Per the germline V gene, CDR1 is DFQATT and CDR2 is SNEGSKA (reference sequence). The CDR3 DNA reads as TGCAGTGCTAGAGATCTGGGGACTAACCCCTCCTACGAGCAGTACTTC. This translates into CSARDLGTNPSYEQYF.